These 21 T cell receptor beta chains were sequenced from one sample in a study of blood T cell repertoires in COVID-19. Sequencing used immunoSEQ multiplex PCR; TCRdb keeps in-frame clones, though not all of them. The table has around 500,000 clones, 75% to 90% seen once; the top ten hold more than 3%. Material: peripheral blood. The origin of the receptors is a human donor in a cohort sampled during active COVID-19.

CDR3 amino acids: CASSLSLAGMEYF. The CDR3 bases are TGCGCCAGCAGCTTGAGTCTAGCGGGCATGGAGTACTTC. The rearrangement uses TRBV5-1 and TRBJ2-7; 8 nucleotides agree with TRBD2. The CDR3 has 13 residues. J lost 11 bases, V lost 1 base, and 8 bases had no gene match. CDR1 is SGHRS and CDR2 is YFSETQ in the germline V gene. The complete variable domain, with remaining parts taken from reference TRBV5-1 and TRBJ2-7, reads KAGVTQTPRYLIKTRGQQVTLSCSPISGHRSVSWYQQTPGQGLQFLFEYFSETQRNKGNFPGRFSGRQFSNSRSEMNVSTLELGDSALYLCASSLSLAGMEYFGPGTRLTVT.

The rearrangement joins TRBV6-2 or TRBV6-3 to TRBJ2-1; D might be TRBD2 (6 bases). This CDR3 is built from 18 residues. Trimming took off 0 bases at V and 8 bases at J, with 23 bases between the two ends. Germline V gene lookup returns CDR1 MNHEY and CDR2 SVGEGT. As DNA, the CDR3 is TGTGCCAGCAGTTACTCGCCTCTCACTAGCCGTTGGGGCTATGAGCAGTTCTTC. It yields the protein CASSYSPLTSRWGYEQFF.

Comment on this clone: The sample carries other DNA sequences with the same CDR3. This sequence joins TRBV2 and TRBJ2-2, with a tentative D call TRBD2 (6 bases). Trimming cost V 4 bases and J 5 bases, with 11 bases left between them. The CDR3 is 14 amino acids. Germline loops: CDR1 SNHLY, CDR2 FYNNEI. The DNA of the CDR3 is TGTGCCAGCAGTGGTGGCCGGGGGACCGGGGAGCTGTTTTTT. It translates to CASSGGRGTGELFF. Supplemented by reference TRBV2 and TRBJ2-2, the full variable domain reads EPEVTQTPSHQVTQMGQEVILRCVPISNHLYFYWYRQILGQKVEFLVSFYNNEISEKSEIFDDQFSVERPDGSNFTLKIRSTKLEDSAMYFCASSGGRGTGELFFGEGSRLTVL.

The gene calls are TRBV7-2 and TRBJ1-4; D is ambiguous. The CDR3 runs 15 residues. Trimming pared 5 bases from V and 7 bases from J, leaving 17 bases between. Germline V gene lookup returns CDR1 SGHTA and CDR2 FQGNSA. CDR3 in DNA: TGTGCCAGCAGCCCGATGTCCGGGTTTGGTGAAAAACTGTTTTTT. Translated: CASSPMSGFGEKLFF.

The sample holds one count of this clone. CDR3 amino acids: CATRRSMNTEAFF. The CDR3 DNA sequence: TGTGCCACTCGACGGAGCATGAACACTGAAGCTTTCTTT. J is TRBJ1-1 and V is TRBV24-1; no clear D gene. From germline, CDR1 is KGHDR and CDR2 SFDVKD. V was trimmed by 10 bases and J by 0 bases, leaving 11 bases between them. This CDR3 comprises 13 residues.

V usage is TRBV3-1 (or the pseudogene TRBV3-2) and J usage is TRBJ2-1; D is undetermined. Germline CDR1 reads LGHDT; CDR2 reads YNNKEL (reference sequence). Trimming pared 4 bases from V and 0 bases from J, leaving 10 bases between. This CDR3 comprises 15 residues. This CDR3 is CASSPRLVSYNEQFF. The CDR3 DNA follows: TGTGCCAGCAGCCCTAGACTCGTCTCCTACAATGAGCAGTTCTTC.

V and J are TRBV7-3 and TRBJ1-2; D gene uncertain. This CDR3 contains 14 residues. Trimming pared 0 bases from V and 4 bases from J, leaving 9 bases between. Germline V gene data show CDR1 as SGHTA and CDR2 as FQGTGA. The CDR3 coding sequence is TGTGCCAGCAGCTTAACAGGCGGGCCCTATGGCTACACCTTC. It codes for CASSLTGGPYGYTF.

CDR3 nucleotide sequence: TGTGCCAGTAGTTATTCTAGCACAGATACGCAGTATTTT. Encoded protein: CASSYSSTDTQYF. The rearrangement uses TRBV19 and TRBJ2-3; D remains unclear. The germline V gene encodes CDR1 LNHDA and CDR2 SQIVND (reference sequence). Trimming removed 5 bases at V and 0 bases at J, with 6 bases between. This CDR3 is built from 13 residues.

V usage is TRBV28 and J usage is TRBJ2-7, with 11 nucleotides matching TRBD1. The CDR3 spans 15 residues. Per the germline V gene, CDR1 is MDHEN and CDR2 is SYDVKM. The ends lost 6 bases at V and 3 bases at J; junction bases unmatched: 7. CDR3 in amino acids: CASSPGTGGLYEQYF. CDR3 nucleotides: TGTGCCAGCAGCCCCGGGACAGGGGGGCTCTACGAGCAGTACTTC.

This chain joins TRBV6-6 and TRBJ1-2, with 8 bases matching TRBD1. Germline V gene data show CDR1 as MNHNY and CDR2 as SVGAGI (reference sequence). The V segment lost 0 bases and the J segment 5 bases; nucleotides outside the gene matches: 8. The CDR3 sequence is 16 residues long. As DNA, the CDR3 is TGTGCCAGCAGTTACTCCCGCTCCCGACAGGGGTATGGCTACACCTTC. This codes for CASSYSRSRQGYGYTF.

This chain uses TRBV6-5 with TRBJ1-3; maybe TRBD1 (6 bases). The CDR3 is 16 amino acids. V lost 3 bases and J 2 bases, leaving 14 bases between the germline ends. Germline-derived CDR1 and CDR2 are MNHEY and SVGAGI. CDR3 sequence reads: CASSYSRGLTGNTIYF. As DNA, the CDR3 is TGTGCCAGCAGTTATAGCAGGGGATTAACTGGAAACACCATATATTTT.

The chain recombines TRBV30 with TRBJ1-1; 10 bases agree with TRBD1. This CDR3 comprises 16 residues. The germline gives CDR1 GTSNPN, CDR2 SVGIG (reference sequence). The J segment lost 4 bases and the V segment lost 3 bases, leaving 11 bases of the junction unmatched. This chain's CDR3 is CAWSPFPGQGSTEAFF. The CDR3 DNA reads as TGTGCCTGGAGCCCGTTTCCGGGACAGGGGTCCACTGAAGCTTTCTTT. Supplemented by reference TRBV30 and TRBJ1-1, the full variable domain reads SQTIHQWPATLVQPVGSPLSLECTVEGTSNPNLYWYRQAAGRGLQLLFYSVGIGQISSEVPQNLSASRPQDRQFILSSKKLLLSDSGFYLCAWSPFPGQGSTEAFFGQGTRLTVV.

The chain carries TRBV9 and TRBJ2-1; 7 bases agree with TRBD2. V dropped 4 bases and J dropped 8; count of bases not matched to a gene: 12. The V gene's germline CDR1 is SGDLS and CDR2 YYNGEE. The CDR3 runs 15 residues. This CDR3 is CASSPRSLAADEQFF. The CDR3 DNA follows: TGTGCCAGCAGCCCAAGAAGTCTAGCGGCTGATGAGCAGTTCTTC.

The chain links TRBV29-1 to TRBJ1-2, with 9 bases fitting TRBD1. The trim removed 7 bases at V and 4 bases at J, leaving 13 bases unmatched. CDR3 length: 15 residues. Germline CDR1 is SQVTM and CDR2 is ANQGSEA. CDR3 protein: CSALSLTGGGYGYTF. In nucleotides, the CDR3 is TGCAGCGCTCTGAGTCTGACAGGGGGTGGCTATGGCTACACCTTC.

This chain joins TRBV6-6 and TRBJ1-5; D is possibly TRBD1 (6 bases). The germline gives CDR1 MNHNY, CDR2 SVGAGI (reference sequence). This CDR3 is 16 amino acids long. V was trimmed by 7 bases and J by 0 bases, leaving 16 bases between them. CDR3: CASTRGREVSNQPQHF. CDR3 bases: TGTGCCAGCACCAGGGGTAGGGAAGTTAGCAATCAGCCCCAGCATTTT.

The chain uses TRBV25-1 and TRBJ2-3, with 12 bases matching TRBD2. CDR1 is MGHDK, CDR2 SYGVNS, per germline. V shed 2 bases and J 2 bases; nucleotides not matched to a gene: 8. The length of the CDR3 is 18 residues. CDR3 nucleotide sequence: TGTGCCAGCAGTGAACCGGGACTAGCGGGCTTCCACACAGATACGCAGTATTTT. Translated, it gives CASSEPGLAGFHTDTQYF. The full variable domain, with the rest looked up from reference TRBV25-1 and TRBJ2-3, is EADIYQTPRYLVIGTGKKITLECSQTMGHDKMYWYQQDPGMELHLIHYSYGVNSTEKGDLSSESTVSRIRTEHFPLTLESARPSHTSQYLCASSEPGLAGFHTDTQYFGPGTRLTVL.

The rearrangement links TRBV5-5 to TRBJ2-2; tentatively, D is TRBD2 (6 bases). This CDR3 is 15 amino acids long. Trimming took off 3 bases at V and 6 bases at J, with 15 bases between the two ends. Germline V gene lookup returns CDR1 SGHKS and CDR2 YYEKEE (reference sequence). This chain's CDR3 is CASSWGLSNAGELFF. The CDR3 coding sequence is TGTGCCAGCAGCTGGGGACTCTCGAATGCCGGGGAGCTGTTTTTT.

The genes are TRBV28 and TRBJ2-7; 10 bases are a match to TRBD1. The V and J ends lost 6 bases and 9 bases, in that order; junction bases with no gene match: 2. The CDR3 has 11 residues. CDR1 is MDHEN, CDR2 SYDVKM, per germline. CDR3 DNA: TGTGCCAGCAGATGGACAGGGGGGCAGTACTTC. Translating it yields CASRWTGGQYF. Filled out from reference TRBV28 and TRBJ2-7, the complete variable domain reads DVKVTQSSRYLVKRTGEKVFLECVQDMDHENMFWYRQDPGLGLRLIYFSYDVKMKEKGDIPEGYSVSREKKERFSLILESASTNQTSMYLCASRWTGGQYFGPGTRLTVT.

The sample holds one count of this clone. This rearrangement joins TRBV9 to TRBJ2-5; 7 nucleotides line up with TRBD2. The ends lost 2 bases at V and 4 bases at J; junction bases unmatched: 8. Germline V CDR1 and CDR2: SGDLS, YYNGEE. The CDR3 sequence is 15 residues long. DNA of the CDR3: TGTGCCAGCAGCGTTTCCGAGCGGGAAACAGAGACCCAGTACTTC. Its protein product is CASSVSERETETQYF.

The rearrangement links TRBV5-5 to TRBJ1-2; 8 bases line up with TRBD1. CDR1 and CDR2 from the germline V gene are SGHKS and YYEKEE (reference sequence). V was pared by 0 bases and J by 4 bases, with 5 bases of the junction left unmatched. The CDR3 contains 15 residues. The CDR3 DNA is TGTGCCAGCAGCTTGGCGGCAGGGGGCAGCTATGGCTACACCTTC. This sequence encodes CASSLAAGGSYGYTF.

The V call is TRBV5-1, the J call TRBJ2-2, with 11 bases lining up with TRBD1. Unmatched junction bases numbered 18, after V lost 3 bases and J lost 8 bases. CDR3 size: 19 residues. From germline, CDR1 is SGHRS and CDR2 YFSETQ. The CDR3 bases are TGCGCCAGCAGCTATGGACAGGGGGCGCCTCGGTGGGATCCGGGGGAGCTGTTTTTT. This sequence encodes CASSYGQGAPRWDPGELFF.